This T cell receptor (beta chain) was found in a study of T cells after yellow fever vaccination. V lost 4 bases and J lost 8, with 15 bases in between. From germline, CDR1 is SGHRS and CDR2 YFSETQ. This CDR3 region has 14 residues. This clonotype came up a few times. TCRdb fed the 5' RACE reads into MiXCR, producing one record per CDR3 protein. The table records roughly 150,000 distinct CDR3 sequences, around 7% of them present only once. This TCR was sampled from a young man who received the YFV17D yellow fever vaccine. Sequencing used CD4+ T cells sorted from PBMCs, obtained more than 4 days after the first yellow fever vaccination. The rearrangement links TRBV5-1 to TRBJ1-4, with D possibly being TRBD1 (6 bases). Here the CDR3 reads CASSASGADEKLFF. CDR3 nucleotide sequence: TGCGCCAGCAGCGCATCGGGGGCGGACGAAAAACTGTTTTTT. The full variable domain, in which reference TRBV5-1 and TRBJ1-4 provide the parts outside the CDR3, is KAGVTQTPRYLIKTRGQQVTLSCSPISGHRSVSWYQQTPGQGLQFLFEYFSETQRNKGNFPGRFSGRQFSNSRSEMNVSTLELGDSALYLCASSASGADEKLFFGSGTQLSVL.